This T cell receptor beta chain originates from a study of T cell responses to AZD1222 COVID-19 vaccine. Study-level points and caveats: Donor demographics were predominantly white British with a female majority; clonal diversity may be underestimated. Only 5 or 6 AZD1222 recipients were seropositive at baseline.

In regard to this clone: Its cognate antigen is unknown.

Clones were read by immunoSEQ multiplex PCR, and TCRdb kept only the in-frame ones, dropping some. Of 130,000 to 150,000 clones listed, about 92% are singletons. CDR1 and CDR2 (germline): MDHEN, SYDVKM. Trimming removed 2 bases from V and 6 bases from J; junction bases left unmatched: 6. The CDR3 has 14 amino acids. The receptor was derived from an adult who had recovered from COVID-19. This chain connects TRBV28 to TRBJ2-7; 8 positions match TRBD1. Specimen: peripheral blood, collected after recovery from COVID-19. The DNA of the CDR3 is TGTGCCAGCAGTTTAGAGGACAGGGAACGCGAGCAGTACTTC. It yields the protein CASSLEDREREQYF.